The TCR beta chain under discussion was sequenced for a study of T-cell memory formation after mild COVID-19. Whole-study context: TCR clusters were largely donor specific.

This clonotype came up a few times. Its antigen is unidentified. V shed 8 bases and J shed 4 bases, with 11 bases lying between them. The V gene's germline CDR1 is SEHNR and CDR2 FQNEAQ (reference sequence). CDR3 size: 12 residues. Study-level points and caveats: Clones which contracted sat mainly in CM and EM if CD4+, and in EMRA if CD8+. Contracting clones, day 15 to 85, had balanced CD4/CD8, and later expanders favored CD4+.

TCRdb used MiXCR to reprocess the 5' RACE reads, holding one entry per CDR3 protein. The repertoire holds roughly 310,000 distinct CDR3 sequences, with more than 15% as singletons. The specimen was PBMCs or a T cell subset sorted from them (not recorded which). The TCR originated in a man between 18 and 35 years old who had mild COVID-19 (a few samples of this study predate the infection). Cell type and time point are not known. The chain joins TRBV7-9 to TRBJ1-1; D remains ambiguous. For the CDR3, the DNA is TGTGCCAGCGGCTCCGTGGGCACTGAAGCTTTCTTT. Protein sequence: CASGSVGTEAFF.